Listed here are 14 T cell receptor beta chains from one sample, sequenced in a study of cytomegalovirus exposure and HLA in healthy donors. The data were produced by immunoSEQ multiplex PCR, yet TCRdb's version contains in-frame clones alone and is incomplete. Here the sample spans about 70,000 clones, over 90% being singletons. Sequences were obtained from PBMCs. The origin of the receptors is a man younger than 35 in good health and CMV-seropositive.

Only one count was recorded for this clone. The V call is TRBV4-1, the J call TRBJ2-7; D unresolved. Germline CDR1 MGHRA, CDR2 YSYEKL. V was shortened by 1 base and J by 2 bases, with 9 bases between the two germline ends. The CDR3 runs to 14 residues. CDR3 in amino acids: CASSQVDTAYEQYF. In DNA, the CDR3 is TGCGCCAGCAGCCAAGTAGACACAGCCTACGAGCAGTACTTC.

The chain recombines TRBV9 with TRBJ2-5, with D possibly TRBD1 on 7 matching bases. The V and J ends lost 3 bases and 2 bases respectively, with 11 bases between them. The CDR3 covers 14 residues. From germline, CDR1 is SGDLS and CDR2 YYNGEE. The CDR3 here is CASSGGTVQETQYF. The DNA for the CDR3 is TGTGCCAGCAGCGGCGGGACAGTACAAGAGACCCAGTACTTC.

The chain uses TRBV5-5 and TRBJ1-4, with 11 bases that match TRBD1. Germline trimming cut 3 bases from V and 5 bases from J; bases unmatched to any gene: 3. Germline assignment: CDR1 SGHKS and CDR2 YYEKEE (reference sequence). The CDR3 has 15 residues. The chain's CDR3 is CASSSGQGGNEKLFF. CDR3 nucleotide sequence: TGTGCCAGCAGCTCGGGACAGGGGGGAAATGAAAAACTGTTTTTT.

The chain recombines TRBV2 with TRBJ2-7, with 13 bases fitting TRBD2. The CDR3 consists of 14 residues. Losses at the gene ends were 3 bases for V and 11 bases for J; bases not matched to a gene: 7. Germline V lookup: CDR1 SNHLY, CDR2 FYNNEI. The CDR3 sequence: CASSEAGLAGSKYF. The CDR3 region has the DNA TGTGCCAGCAGTGAGGCGGGACTAGCGGGAAGCAAGTACTTC.

CDR3 sequence reads: CATSTQGLGNQETQYF. In DNA, the CDR3 is TGTGCCACCAGCACTCAGGGGTTAGGTAACCAAGAGACCCAGTACTTC. The J gene is TRBJ2-5, the V gene TRBV15; weak D call: TRBD1 (6 bases). Per the germline V gene, CDR1 is LNHNV and CDR2 is YYDKDF (reference sequence). V lost 4 bases to trimming and J lost 0 bases, with 15 bases between them. The CDR3 is 16 amino acids.

The chain recombines TRBV19 with TRBJ2-2, with D perhaps TRBD2 (7 bases). This CDR3 region has 14 residues. Trimming cost V 8 bases and J 4 bases, with 14 bases left between them. Germline loops: CDR1 LNHDA, CDR2 SQIVND (reference sequence). The CDR3 bases are TGTGCCAGTTCGTGGGGGGGCATCACCGGGGAGCTGTTTTTT. As protein: CASSWGGITGELFF.

This chain links TRBV28 with TRBJ1-2; perhaps TRBD1 as D (6 bases). Germline V lookup: CDR1 MDHEN, CDR2 SYDVKM. The CDR3 runs to 15 residues. Trimming shortened V by 2 bases and J by 0 bases, and 10 bases separated the two germline ends. Here the CDR3 reads CASSLGQRSNYGYTF. CDR3 nucleotide sequence: TGTGCCAGCAGTTTAGGACAGAGATCTAACTATGGCTACACCTTC.

This clone was seen just once. The chain is built from TRBV7-6 and TRBJ1-1; perhaps TRBD1 as D (6 bases). V lost 5 bases, J lost 1 base, and 23 bases lay in between. The germline gives CDR1 SGHVS, CDR2 FNYEAQ. The length of the CDR3 is 18 residues. The CDR3 DNA follows: TGTGCCAGCAGCAATCCGAGACAGGAAAATACGGGGAACACTGAAGCTTTCTTT. It codes for CASSNPRQENTGNTEAFF.

To note about this clone: The junction shows a germline mismatch at one end, possibly a read error. The J gene is TRBJ2-5, the V gene TRBV27; maybe TRBD2 (6 bases). There are 12 residues in the CDR3. Germline-derived CDR1 and CDR2 are MNHEY and SMNVEV (reference sequence). CDR3 loop: CASSPGRGIGHF. In nucleotides, the CDR3 is TGTGCCAGCAGCCCCGGGCGCGGGATCGGCCACTTC.

J is TRBJ2-1 and V is TRBV10-1, with 13 bases fitting TRBD2. J was trimmed by 9 bases and V by 0 bases; bases with no gene match: 5. The CDR3 is 16 residues long. Germline CDR1 and CDR2: WNHNN and SYGVQD (reference sequence). The CDR3 sequence: CASSESGLAGEREQFF. CDR3 sequence (DNA): TGCGCCAGCAGTGAGTCAGGACTAGCGGGAGAACGTGAGCAGTTCTTC.

The table lists this clone with a count of one. The chain has TRBV27 and TRBJ1-5; no definite D call. Germline assignment: CDR1 MNHEY and CDR2 SMNVEV (reference sequence). This CDR3 region has 12 residues. The germline V and J ends were trimmed by 7 bases and 7 bases, with 11 bases remaining between them. DNA for the CDR3: TGTGCCAGCAAGCGCGGGTCGCAGCCCCAGCATTTT. The encoded protein is CASKRGSQPQHF.

The chain links TRBV7-9 to TRBJ2-7; TRBD2 aligns across 16 bases. The germline V gene has CDR1 SEHNR and CDR2 FQNEAQ (reference sequence). V was pared by 5 bases and J by 2 bases, with 3 bases of the junction left unmatched. The CDR3 length is 16 residues. CDR3 amino acids: CASSLGLAGGAYEQYF. The DNA for the CDR3 is TGTGCCAGCAGCCTGGGACTAGCGGGGGGGGCCTACGAGCAGTACTTC.

This chain uses TRBV30 with TRBJ2-7; D possibly corresponds to TRBD1 (5 bases). Germline CDR1 and CDR2: GTSNPN and SVGIG (reference sequence). The CDR3 runs to 13 residues. V shed 1 base and J shed 4 bases, with 11 bases lying between them. This CDR3 is CAWSDAGWYEQYF. The CDR3 coding sequence is TGTGCCTGGAGTGATGCAGGGTGGTACGAGCAGTACTTC.

This chain joins TRBV27 and TRBJ2-1; 7 bases are shared with TRBD1. The ends lost 5 bases at V and 3 bases at J; junction bases unmatched: 7. Germline V gene data show CDR1 as MNHEY and CDR2 as SMNVEV (reference sequence). The CDR3 consists of 15 residues. CDR3 loop: CASSKDRALYNEQFF. The DNA for the CDR3 is TGTGCCAGCAGTAAAGACAGGGCCCTCTACAATGAGCAGTTCTTC.